This T cell receptor beta chain was obtained from a study of fetal regulatory T cell absence and autoimmunity. This clone was observed a few times. Sequenced by immunoSEQ multiplex PCR; TCRdb stores in-frame clones only, minus some. The sample has about 43,000 clones; just under 85% are singletons. The trim removed 9 bases at V and 8 bases at J, leaving 5 bases unmatched. CDR1 is SNHLY and CDR2 is FYNNEI in the germline V gene. The CDR3 is made up of 12 amino acids. The receptor's source is a newborn boy with IPEX syndrome. The sequenced material came from cord blood. This chain joins TRBV2 and TRBJ2-1; 9 bases fit TRBD2. CDR3 DNA sequence: TGTGCCAGGGGACTAGCCTCGGATGAGCAGTTCTTC. Its translation: CARGLASDEQFF.